This TCR beta chain derives from a study of T-cell reconstitution after alpha-beta-depleted transplantation in children. Findings and caveats of the study: At around two months after transplant, the alpha-beta T cells were reportedly derived from several hundred expanded clones that came from non-depleted graft cells. Day-60 TCRbeta diversity that was high in some patients was derived from surviving recipient T cells and thymic progenitors. T cells produced anew were the main source of T-cell counts and diversity one year after transplant.

This clonotype appeared once. Its antigen is currently unknown. The CDR3 runs 16 residues. Germline CDR1 and CDR2: SGHRS and YFSETQ. After removal of 4 bases from V and 1 base from J, the junction contained 9 bases not matched to a gene. Unique molecular identifiers were used to barcode this TCRbeta library. MiXCR, applied by TCRdb to the PCR reads, yields one record per CDR3 protein. Among about 900,000 distinct CDR3 sequences listed, about 29% were seen once. The TCR was taken from a boy younger than two who had a stem cell transplant for SCID, so the T cells may come from the graft donor. The chain has TRBV5-1 and TRBJ1-1; 8 bases line up with TRBD1. The input for sequencing was PBMCs, mostly from graft donor cells, taken 360 days after TCRalphabeta/CD19-depleted stem cell transplant. The CDR3 region has the DNA TGCGCCAGCAGCCCTCAGGGGGCAGGCTCGAACACTGAAGCTTTCTTT. It is translated as CASSPQGAGSNTEAFF.